One sample yielded the 14 T cell receptor beta chains listed below, sequenced in a study of PD-L1 blockade in urothelial cancer. Stated time point: peripheral blood 6 weeks after treatment start. Using immunoSEQ multiplex PCR, the repertoire was profiled, and TCRdb retains in-frame clones only, with some absent. The sample has roughly 100,000 clones, roughly 85% seen once. Here the sequenced sample was PBMCs, taken around atezolizumab (anti-PD-L1) treatment. The source is a man aged 70-80 years with urothelial cancer.

CDR3 nucleotides: TGCGCCAGCAGTGAGTCGGGCAGGGACGAGCAGTACTTC. Amino acid sequence: CASSESGRDEQYF. This chain joins TRBV10-1 and TRBJ2-7; perhaps TRBD1 as D (5 bases). CDR1 is WNHNN, CDR2 SYGVQD, per germline (reference sequence). V was pared by 0 bases and J by 5 bases, with 8 bases between. The CDR3 runs to 13 residues.

V gene TRBV7-9 combines with J gene TRBJ1-1; D might be TRBD1 (6 bases). V was cut by 6 bases and J by 8 bases, with 10 bases left in between. This CDR3 has 11 residues. Germline values: CDR1 SEHNR, CDR2 FQNEAQ (reference sequence). The CDR3, as DNA: TGTGCCAGCAGTCGAGGGACAGAAGCTTTCTTT. Translated: CASSRGTEAFF.

In DNA, the CDR3 is TGTGCCAGCAGCTTAAGTGGGGGGACTTACAATGAGCAGTTCTTC. This codes for CASSLSGGTYNEQFF. This sequence joins TRBV11-1 and TRBJ2-1; D perhaps matches TRBD2 (6 bases). Trimming shortened V by 2 bases and J by 4 bases, and 12 bases separated the two germline ends. The CDR3 runs 15 residues. Per germline, CDR1 SGHAT and CDR2 FQDESV (reference sequence).

V gene TRBV4-2 combines with J gene TRBJ2-3, with 10 bases fitting TRBD2. The V segment lost 0 bases and the J segment 6 bases; nucleotides outside the gene matches: 3. This CDR3 contains 15 residues. Germline CDR1 LGHNA, CDR2 YNFKEQ. CDR3 amino acids: CASSQDLAGDDTQYF. The CDR3 DNA sequence: TGTGCCAGCAGCCAAGATCTAGCGGGAGATGATACGCAGTATTTT.

The table lists this clone with a few counts. The chain employs TRBV5-4 and TRBJ2-5, with 14 positions matching TRBD2. V dropped 6 bases and J dropped 3; count of bases not matched to a gene: 4. The CDR3 sequence is 15 residues long. From germline, CDR1 is SGHNT and CDR2 YYREEE (reference sequence). The CDR3 here is CASTPGLAGEETQYF. The DNA for the CDR3 is TGTGCCAGCACCCCGGGACTAGCGGGAGAAGAGACCCAGTACTTC.

The chain joins TRBV4-3 to TRBJ2-7; no definite D call. Trimming shortened V by 4 bases and J by 3 bases, and 16 bases separated the two germline ends. In germline, CDR1 is LGHNA, CDR2 YSLEER. This CDR3 has 15 amino acids. The CDR3 loop reads CASSPDHGSGYEQYF. The CDR3 region has the DNA TGCGCCAGCAGCCCAGATCATGGATCGGGCTACGAGCAGTACTTC.

V usage is TRBV5-5 and J usage is TRBJ1-1, with D perhaps TRBD1 (6 bases). Trimming took 2 bases from V and 0 from J, leaving 11 bases between them. The CDR3 runs to 15 residues. From germline, CDR1 is SGHKS and CDR2 YYEKEE (reference sequence). The CDR3 DNA sequence: TGTGCCAGCAGCTTACAGGGTTGGATGAACACTGAAGCTTTCTTT. Amino acid sequence: CASSLQGWMNTEAFF.

This chain connects TRBV11-3 to TRBJ1-1, with D perhaps TRBD1 (5 bases). Germline CDR1 reads SGHNT; CDR2 reads YENEEA. Trimming removed 5 bases at V and 0 bases at J, with 13 bases between. The CDR3 has 15 residues. CDR3 amino acids: CASSRETVMNTEAFF. The CDR3 nucleotides read TGTGCCAGCAGCCGGGAGACAGTCATGAACACTGAAGCTTTCTTT.

This chain joins TRBV9 and TRBJ1-2; tentatively, D is TRBD1 (5 bases). Trimming stripped 3 bases from V and 5 bases from J, with 20 bases between. The germline V gene has CDR1 SGDLS and CDR2 YYNGEE. The CDR3 length is 16 residues. CDR3 bases: TGTGCCAGCAGCGCCTCCACAGGCGCGACCCAATATGGCTACACCTTC. The encoded protein is CASSASTGATQYGYTF.

This clone was counted a few times. A read error may produce the germline difference seen at one junction end. The chain recombines TRBV7-3 with TRBJ1-2; no reliable D call. The CDR3 is 13 amino acids. The germline CDR1 and CDR2 sequences are SGHTA and FQGTGA. The CDR3 spells CANSLQITYGYTF. The CDR3 DNA follows: TGTGCCAACAGCTTACAGATAACCTATGGCTACACCTTC.

This chain links TRBV9 with TRBJ2-7, with D possibly being TRBD1 (5 bases). The CDR3 loop spans 14 amino acids. V was shortened by 0 bases and J by 1 base, with 8 bases between the two germline ends. Germline V gene data show CDR1 as SGDLS and CDR2 as YYNGEE. The CDR3 coding sequence is TGTGCCAGCAGCGTAGGAAGGGGATCCTACGAGCAGTACTTC. Encoded protein: CASSVGRGSYEQYF.

The rearrangement links TRBV5-6 to TRBJ2-3, with TRBD2 matching 10 bases. V shed 1 base, J shed 4 bases, and the junction held 6 bases outside the gene matches. Germline V gives CDR1 SGHDT, CDR2 YYEEEE. The CDR3 extends over 16 amino acids. This CDR3 is CASSLWSGGAADTQYF. CDR3 in DNA: TGTGCCAGCAGCTTGTGGAGCGGGGGGGCAGCAGATACGCAGTATTTT.

The genes are TRBV7-2 and TRBJ1-5; a possible D gene is TRBD1 (5 bases). CDR1 and CDR2 (germline): SGHTA, FQGNSA. The CDR3 is 13 residues long. Trimming removed 4 bases from V and 4 bases from J, with 8 bases in between. The CDR3: CASSSDRNQPQHF. CDR3 nucleotides: TGTGCCAGCAGCTCAGACAGAAATCAGCCCCAGCATTTT.

The genes are TRBV5-1 and TRBJ2-2; D is perhaps TRBD1 (5 bases). Trimming removed 5 bases from V and 1 base from J, with 12 bases in between. Germline V gives CDR1 SGHRS, CDR2 YFSETQ. The CDR3 is 15 residues long. The CDR3 loop reads CASSHFQGNTGELFF. The CDR3 DNA follows: TGCGCCAGCAGTCATTTCCAGGGGAACACCGGGGAGCTGTTTTTT.